This T cell receptor beta chain was captured by sequencing in a study of human thymus T cells. Produced via immunoSEQ multiplex PCR; TCRdb's table is partial and in-frame only. In the table there are more than 70,000 clones, approximately 97% of which are singletons. Thymic samples were excised during corrective heart operations. Having corrective surgery for congenital heart defects, healthy Finnish infants were the ones who donated. The CDR3 runs to 18 residues. The germline V gene has CDR1 MNHEY and CDR2 SMNVEV (reference sequence). Trimming shortened V by 5 bases and J by 2 bases, and 23 bases separated the two germline ends. Study-wide points: Across thymic and blood repertoires, the usage of V and J genes appeared to be biased. Related reports documented highly overlapping thymic repertoires among unrelated individuals.

The sample holds one count of this clone. Antigen unknown. The sequence was obtained from a boy less than two years old with a congenital heart defect but otherwise immunologically healthy. The specimen was thymus tissue. The V and J genes are TRBV27 and TRBJ2-3, with D possibly TRBD1 on 6 matching bases. DNA of the CDR3: TGTGCCAGCAGTCACACACCTCCGGGACATCTCTTCACAGATACGCAGTATTTT. Encoded protein: CASSHTPPGHLFTDTQYF.